This T cell receptor beta chain was captured by sequencing in a study of blood T cells in healthy people across ages. Study-wide results and limits: Age brought a roughly linear fall in TCR beta diversity measured per million T cells.

Every donor provided 9.5 to 10 milliliters of peripheral blood. Comment on this clonotype: Its target is not known.

A second roughly 7 to 12 cycle PCR used barcoded and J-beta primers. MiXCR, applied by TCRdb to the 5' RACE reads, yields one record per CDR3 protein. The data hold around 1,900,000 distinct CDR3 sequences, with 35% to 50% observed a single time. This TCR was recovered from a human donor in good health. The material sequenced was blood.

This chain's CDR3 is CASGIGANGEQYF. CDR3 bases: TGTGCCAGCGGGATAGGCGCAAACGGCGAGCAGTACTTC. This chain links TRBV7-2 with TRBJ2-7; D is ambiguous. The CDR3 is made up of 13 amino acids. The germline gives CDR1 SGHTA, CDR2 FQGNSA. V lost 8 bases to trimming and J lost 6 bases, with 17 bases between them.